The T cell receptor (beta chain) described here comes from a study of glioma-infiltrating T cells. TCR alpha and beta CDR3 regions were amplified from RNA using iRepertoire nested multiplex PCR. One-step reverse transcription and amplification started from about 100-400 ng of tissue mRNA or PBMC total RNA. In TCRdb, the multiplex PCR reads were re-called with MiXCR into one record per CDR3 protein. The table includes about 410,000 distinct CDR3 sequences, more than 35% detected once. CDR1 is SGHRS, CDR2 YFSETQ, per germline. The V and J ends lost 3 bases and 11 bases respectively, with 11 bases between them. The CDR3 runs 11 residues.

The TCR comes from a human donor with low-grade glioma or glioblastoma, undergoing nonglioma brain surgery, or in good health (not recorded which). What was sequenced was glioma tissue, nonneoplastic brain tissue, or PBMCs (not recorded which). The rearrangement uses TRBV5-1 and TRBJ1-1; D is perhaps TRBD1 (5 bases). CDR3 loop: CASSSEGNAFF. The CDR3 DNA follows: TGCGCCAGCAGCTCGGAGGGGAACGCTTTCTTT.